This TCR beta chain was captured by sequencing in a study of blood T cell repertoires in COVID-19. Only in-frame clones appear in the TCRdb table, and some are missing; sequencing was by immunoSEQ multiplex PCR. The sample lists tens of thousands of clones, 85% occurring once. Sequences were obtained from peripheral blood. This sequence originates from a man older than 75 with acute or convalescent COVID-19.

This CDR3 is CASSPPGGTNTEAFF. CDR3 bases: TGTGCCAGCTCACCCCCTGGGGGGACGAACACTGAAGCTTTCTTT. V and J are TRBV18 and TRBJ1-1; the D gene is possibly TRBD1 (5 bases). Trimming cost V 3 bases and J 1 base, with 12 bases left between them. The CDR3 contains 15 residues. The germline V gene encodes CDR1 KGHSH and CDR2 LQKENI.